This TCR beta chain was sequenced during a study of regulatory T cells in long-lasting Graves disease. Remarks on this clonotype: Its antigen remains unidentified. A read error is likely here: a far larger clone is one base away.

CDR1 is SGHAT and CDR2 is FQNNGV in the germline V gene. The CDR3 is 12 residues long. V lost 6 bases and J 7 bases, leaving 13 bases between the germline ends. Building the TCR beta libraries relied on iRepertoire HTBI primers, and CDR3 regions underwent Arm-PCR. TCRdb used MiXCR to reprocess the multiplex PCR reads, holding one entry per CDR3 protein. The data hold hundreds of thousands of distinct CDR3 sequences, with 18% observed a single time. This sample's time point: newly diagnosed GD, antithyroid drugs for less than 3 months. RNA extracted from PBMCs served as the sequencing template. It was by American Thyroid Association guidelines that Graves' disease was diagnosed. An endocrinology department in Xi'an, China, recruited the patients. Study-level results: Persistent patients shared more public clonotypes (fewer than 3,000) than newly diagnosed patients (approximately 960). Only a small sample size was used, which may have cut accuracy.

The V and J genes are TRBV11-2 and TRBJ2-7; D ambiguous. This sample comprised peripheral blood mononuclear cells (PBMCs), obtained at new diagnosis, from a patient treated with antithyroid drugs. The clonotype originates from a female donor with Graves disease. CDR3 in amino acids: CASSPTYNEQYF. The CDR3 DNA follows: TGTGCCAGCAGTCCAACCTACAATGAGCAGTACTTC. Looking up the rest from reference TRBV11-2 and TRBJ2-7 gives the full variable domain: EAGVAQSPRYKIIEKRQSVAFWCNPISGHATLYWYQQILGQGPKLLIQFQNNGVVDDSQLPKDRFSAERLKGVDSTLKIQPAKLEDSAVYLCASSPTYNEQYFGPGTRLTVT.